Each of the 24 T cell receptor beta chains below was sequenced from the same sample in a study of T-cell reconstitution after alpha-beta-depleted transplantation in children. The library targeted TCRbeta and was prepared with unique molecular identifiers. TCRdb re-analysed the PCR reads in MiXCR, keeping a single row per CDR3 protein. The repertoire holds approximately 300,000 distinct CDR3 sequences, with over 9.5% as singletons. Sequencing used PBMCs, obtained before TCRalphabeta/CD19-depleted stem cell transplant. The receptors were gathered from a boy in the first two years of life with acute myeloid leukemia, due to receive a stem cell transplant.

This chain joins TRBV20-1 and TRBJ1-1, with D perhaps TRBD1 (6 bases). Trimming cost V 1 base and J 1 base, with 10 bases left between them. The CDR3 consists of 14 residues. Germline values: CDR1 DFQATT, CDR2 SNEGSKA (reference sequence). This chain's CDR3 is CSARGVRGNTEAFF. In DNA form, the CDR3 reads TGCAGTGCTAGAGGAGTCAGGGGGAACACTGAAGCTTTCTTT.

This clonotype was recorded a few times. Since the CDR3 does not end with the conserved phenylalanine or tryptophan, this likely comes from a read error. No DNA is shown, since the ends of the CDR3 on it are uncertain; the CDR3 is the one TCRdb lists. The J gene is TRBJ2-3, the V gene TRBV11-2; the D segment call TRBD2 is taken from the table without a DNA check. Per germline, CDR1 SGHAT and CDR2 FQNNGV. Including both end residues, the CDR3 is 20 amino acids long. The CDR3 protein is CAATTSAVKSSSTGSRRMTS.

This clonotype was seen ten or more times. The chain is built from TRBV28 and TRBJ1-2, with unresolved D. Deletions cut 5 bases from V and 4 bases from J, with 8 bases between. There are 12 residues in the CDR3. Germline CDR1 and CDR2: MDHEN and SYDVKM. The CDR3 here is CASSEESYGYTF. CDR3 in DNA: TGTGCCAGCAGTGAGGAGAGCTATGGCTACACCTTC.

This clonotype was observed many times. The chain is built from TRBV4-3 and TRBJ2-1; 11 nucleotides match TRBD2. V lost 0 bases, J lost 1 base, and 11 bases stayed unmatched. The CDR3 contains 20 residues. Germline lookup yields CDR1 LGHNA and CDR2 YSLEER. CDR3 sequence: CASSQENLAGGPPSYNEQFF. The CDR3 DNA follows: TGCGCCAGCAGCCAAGAAAATCTAGCGGGAGGTCCCCCTTCCTACAATGAGCAGTTCTTC.

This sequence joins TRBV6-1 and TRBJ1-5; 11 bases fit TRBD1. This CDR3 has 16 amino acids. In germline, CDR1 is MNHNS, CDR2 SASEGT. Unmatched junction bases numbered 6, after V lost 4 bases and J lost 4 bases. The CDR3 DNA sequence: TGTGCCAGCAGTGCAACCGGGACAGGGGGTAATCAGCCCCAGCATTTT. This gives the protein CASSATGTGGNQPQHF.

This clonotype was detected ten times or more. This chain's CDR3 is CASSETGGAGTGELFF. DNA of the CDR3: TGTGCCAGCAGCGAAACAGGGGGCGCTGGCACCGGGGAGCTGTTTTTT. The J gene is TRBJ2-2, the V gene TRBV7-9, with 9 bases fitting TRBD1. Trimming took 5 bases from V and 4 from J; bases not matched to a gene: 8. This CDR3 region has 16 residues. Germline V gives CDR1 SEHNR, CDR2 FQNEAQ (reference sequence).

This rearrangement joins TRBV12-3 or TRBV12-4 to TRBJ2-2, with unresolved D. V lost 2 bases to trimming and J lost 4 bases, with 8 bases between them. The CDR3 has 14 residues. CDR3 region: CASSLSGPTGELFF. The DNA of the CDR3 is TGTGCCAGCAGTTTATCCGGCCCCACCGGGGAGCTGTTTTTT.

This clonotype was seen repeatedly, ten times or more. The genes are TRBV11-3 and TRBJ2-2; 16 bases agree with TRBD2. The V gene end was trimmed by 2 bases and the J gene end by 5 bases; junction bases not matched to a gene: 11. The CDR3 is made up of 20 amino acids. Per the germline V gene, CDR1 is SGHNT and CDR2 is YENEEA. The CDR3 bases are TGTGCCAGCAGCTTAACCCTCTCGGGACTAGCGGGGGGGAGGACCGGGGAGCTGTTTTTT. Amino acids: CASSLTLSGLAGGRTGELFF. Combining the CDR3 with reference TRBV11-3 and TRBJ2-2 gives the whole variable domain EAGVVQSPRYKIIEKKQPVAFWCNPISGHNTLYWYLQNLGQGPELLIRYENEEAVDDSQLPKDRFSAERLKGVDSTLKIQPAELGDSAVYLCASSLTLSGLAGGRTGELFFGEGSRLTVL.

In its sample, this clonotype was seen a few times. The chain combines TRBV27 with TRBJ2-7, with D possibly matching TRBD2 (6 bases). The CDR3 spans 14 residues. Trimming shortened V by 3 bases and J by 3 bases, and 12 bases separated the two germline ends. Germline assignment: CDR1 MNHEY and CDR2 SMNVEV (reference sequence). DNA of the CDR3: TGTGCCAGCAGTTTCGGGAGCAAGAACTACGAGCAGTACTTC. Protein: CASSFGSKNYEQYF.

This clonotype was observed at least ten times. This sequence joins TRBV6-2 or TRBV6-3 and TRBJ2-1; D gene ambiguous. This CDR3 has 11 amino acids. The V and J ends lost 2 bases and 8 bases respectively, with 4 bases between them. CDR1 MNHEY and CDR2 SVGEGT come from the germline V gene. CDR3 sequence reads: CASSYDHEQFF. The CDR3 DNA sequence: TGTGCCAGCAGTTACGACCATGAGCAGTTCTTC.

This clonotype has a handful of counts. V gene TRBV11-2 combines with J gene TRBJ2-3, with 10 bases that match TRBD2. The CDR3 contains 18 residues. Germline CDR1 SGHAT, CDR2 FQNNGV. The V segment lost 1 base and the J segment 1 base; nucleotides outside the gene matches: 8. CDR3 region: CASSLGPVLAGGTDTQYF. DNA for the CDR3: TGTGCCAGCAGCTTAGGACCCGTCCTAGCGGGGGGCACAGATACGCAGTATTTT. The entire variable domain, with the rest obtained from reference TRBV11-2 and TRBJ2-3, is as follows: EAGVAQSPRYKIIEKRQSVAFWCNPISGHATLYWYQQILGQGPKLLIQFQNNGVVDDSQLPKDRFSAERLKGVDSTLKIQPAKLEDSAVYLCASSLGPVLAGGTDTQYFGPGTRLTVL.

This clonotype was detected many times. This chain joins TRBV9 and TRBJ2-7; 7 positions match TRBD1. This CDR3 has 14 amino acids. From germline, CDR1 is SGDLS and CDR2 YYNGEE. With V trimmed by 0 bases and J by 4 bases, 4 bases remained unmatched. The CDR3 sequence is CASSVARGLYEQYF. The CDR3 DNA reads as TGTGCCAGCAGCGTAGCTAGGGGGCTGTACGAGCAGTACTTC.

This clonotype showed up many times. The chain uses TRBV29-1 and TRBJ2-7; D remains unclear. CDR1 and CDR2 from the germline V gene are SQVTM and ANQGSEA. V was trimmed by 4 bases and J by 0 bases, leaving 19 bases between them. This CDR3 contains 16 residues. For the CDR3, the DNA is TGCAGCGTTGTTTTTTATTCCGGCAGGCTCTCCTACGAGCAGTACTTC. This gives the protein CSVVFYSGRLSYEQYF.

As DNA, the CDR3 is TGTGCCAGCAGTGTCCGGGACAGACCCTACGAGCAGTACTTC. It is translated as CASSVRDRPYEQYF. The chain is built from TRBV6-1 and TRBJ2-7, with 7 bases aligning to TRBD1. In germline, CDR1 is MNHNS, CDR2 SASEGT. V dropped 4 bases and J dropped 2; count of bases not matched to a gene: 5. This CDR3 has 14 amino acids.

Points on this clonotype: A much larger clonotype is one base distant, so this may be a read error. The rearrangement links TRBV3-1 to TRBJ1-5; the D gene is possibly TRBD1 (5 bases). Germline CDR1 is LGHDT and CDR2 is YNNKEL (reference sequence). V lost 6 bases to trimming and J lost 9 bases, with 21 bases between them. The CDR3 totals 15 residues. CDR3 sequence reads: CASRPYLGPGSPQHF. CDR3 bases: TGTGCCAGCAGACCTTACCTAGGCCCAGGGTCGCCCCAGCATTTT.

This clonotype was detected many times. CDR3 bases: TGTGCCAGCTCACCACCGGGGACAGGGGACCAGCCCCAGCATTTT. Residues: CASSPPGTGDQPQHF. The rearrangement links TRBV18 to TRBJ1-5; 10 bases fit TRBD1. V gave up 0 bases and J gave up 7 bases; unmatched junction bases: 3. The CDR3 contains 15 residues. Germline loops: CDR1 KGHSH, CDR2 LQKENI.

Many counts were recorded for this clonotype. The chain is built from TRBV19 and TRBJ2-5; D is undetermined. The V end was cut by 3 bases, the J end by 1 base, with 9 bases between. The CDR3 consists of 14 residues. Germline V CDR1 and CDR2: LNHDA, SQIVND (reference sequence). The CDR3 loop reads CASSIEIRQETQYF. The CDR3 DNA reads TGTGCCAGTAGTATCGAGATTCGCCAAGAGACCCAGTACTTC.

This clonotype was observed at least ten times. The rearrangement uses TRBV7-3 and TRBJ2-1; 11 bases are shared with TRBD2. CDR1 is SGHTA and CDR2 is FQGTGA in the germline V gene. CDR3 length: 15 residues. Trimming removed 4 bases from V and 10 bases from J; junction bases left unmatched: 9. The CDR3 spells CASSSSGGPGAEQFF. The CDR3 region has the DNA TGTGCCAGCAGCTCTAGCGGGGGGCCCGGTGCGGAGCAGTTCTTC.

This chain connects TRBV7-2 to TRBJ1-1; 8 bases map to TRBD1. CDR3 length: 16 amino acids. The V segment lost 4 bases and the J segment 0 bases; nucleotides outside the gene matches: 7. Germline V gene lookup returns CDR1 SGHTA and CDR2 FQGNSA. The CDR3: CASSSTGVGMNTEAFF. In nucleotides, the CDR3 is TGTGCCAGCAGCTCGACAGGGGTCGGCATGAACACTGAAGCTTTCTTT. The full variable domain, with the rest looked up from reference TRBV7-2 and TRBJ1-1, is GAGVSQSPSNKVTEKGKDVELRCDPISGHTALYWYRQSLGQGLEFLIYFQGNSAPDKSGLPSDRFSAERTGGSVSTLTIQRTQQEDSAVYLCASSSTGVGMNTEAFFGQGTRLTVV.

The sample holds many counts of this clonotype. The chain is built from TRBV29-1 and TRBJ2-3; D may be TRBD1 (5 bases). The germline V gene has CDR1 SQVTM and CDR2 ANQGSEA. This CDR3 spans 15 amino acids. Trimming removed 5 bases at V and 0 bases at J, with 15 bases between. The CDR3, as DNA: TGCAGCGTTCTCAATCTTTGGGGCAGCACAGATACGCAGTATTTT. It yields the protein CSVLNLWGSTDTQYF.

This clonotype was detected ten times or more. The CDR3 DNA is TGTGCCAGCAGACGAAACGGACTAGCGGGGGCCCTGCAGTCCTACAATGAGCAGTTCTTC. This sequence encodes CASRRNGLAGALQSYNEQFF. The genes are TRBV2 and TRBJ2-1; 13 bases are a match to TRBD2. CDR3 length: 20 residues. V trimming: 6 bases; J trimming: 1 base; junction bases outside the gene matches: 15. Germline CDR1 and CDR2: SNHLY and FYNNEI. Combining the CDR3 with reference TRBV2 and TRBJ2-1 gives the whole variable domain EPEVTQTPSHQVTQMGQEVILRCVPISNHLYFYWYRQILGQKVEFLVSFYNNEISEKSEIFDDQFSVERPDGSNFTLKIRSTKLEDSAMYFCASRRNGLAGALQSYNEQFFGPGTRLTVL.

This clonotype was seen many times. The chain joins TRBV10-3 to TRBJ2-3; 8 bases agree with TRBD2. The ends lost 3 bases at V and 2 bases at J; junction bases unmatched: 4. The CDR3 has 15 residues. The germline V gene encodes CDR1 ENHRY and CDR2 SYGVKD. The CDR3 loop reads CAISEELADTDTQYF. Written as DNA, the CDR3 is TGTGCCATCAGTGAAGAACTAGCGGACACAGATACGCAGTATTTT.

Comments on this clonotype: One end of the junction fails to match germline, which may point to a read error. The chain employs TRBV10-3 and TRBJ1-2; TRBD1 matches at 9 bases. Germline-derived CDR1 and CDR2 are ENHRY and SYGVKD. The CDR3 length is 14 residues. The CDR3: CALRTGVTNYGYTF. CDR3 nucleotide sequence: TGTGCCCTCAGGACAGGGGTAACTAACTATGGCTACACCTTC.

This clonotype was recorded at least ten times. The CDR3 DNA follows: TGTGCCACCAGTGATTTAACCCTGACAGGTCCCTCCTACGAGCAGTACTTC. The encoded protein is CATSDLTLTGPSYEQYF. The rearrangement links TRBV24-1 to TRBJ2-7, with D possibly being TRBD1 (6 bases). The V and J ends lost 1 base and 0 bases respectively, with 15 bases between them. Germline CDR1 and CDR2: KGHDR and SFDVKD. The CDR3 is 17 residues long.